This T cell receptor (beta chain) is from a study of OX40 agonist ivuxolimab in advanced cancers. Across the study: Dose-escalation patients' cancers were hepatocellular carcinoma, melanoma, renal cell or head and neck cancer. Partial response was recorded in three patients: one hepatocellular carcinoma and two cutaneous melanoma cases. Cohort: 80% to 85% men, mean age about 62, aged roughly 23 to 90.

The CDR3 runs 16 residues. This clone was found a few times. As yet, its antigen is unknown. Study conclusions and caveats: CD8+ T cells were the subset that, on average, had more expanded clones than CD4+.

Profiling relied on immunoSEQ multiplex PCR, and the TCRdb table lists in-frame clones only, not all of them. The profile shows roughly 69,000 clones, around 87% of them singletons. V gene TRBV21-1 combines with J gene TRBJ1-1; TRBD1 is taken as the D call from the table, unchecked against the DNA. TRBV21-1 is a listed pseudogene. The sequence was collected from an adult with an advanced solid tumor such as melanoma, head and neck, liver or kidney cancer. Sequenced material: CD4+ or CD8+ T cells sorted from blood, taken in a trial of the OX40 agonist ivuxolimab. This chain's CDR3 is CASSKATRDSQKGAFF. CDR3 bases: TGTGCCAGCAGCAAAGCTACCCGGGACAGTCAAAAGGGGGCTTTCTTT.